The clone carrying this T cell receptor beta chain was seen more than once but under ten times. One end of the junction fails to match germline, which may point to a read error. Germline loops: CDR1 SSHAT, CDR2 FNYEAQ (reference sequence). The CDR3 loop spans 16 amino acids. This entry is derived from a study of T cells in Graves' hyperthyroidism and ophthalmopathy. TCR beta CDR3 regions were amplified from RNA transcripts. First-round RT-PCR with HTBI primers amplified the TCR CDR3 region. TCRdb processed the multiplex PCR reads anew with MiXCR; each CDR3 protein has one entry. The sample lists about 400,000 distinct CDR3 sequences; approximately 14% were seen once. Exclusion of patients followed from uncontrolled infection, other autoimmune disease, pregnancy or lactation.

This receptor was obtained from a young woman with Graves' hyperthyroidism that later progressed to Graves' ophthalmopathy. Input material: blood. The chain couples TRBV7-7 to TRBJ2-1; 7 bases match TRBD2. CDR3 nucleotide sequence: TGTGCTAGCAGCTTAGGGGCGGGAGAAAGCTACAATGAGCAGTTCTTC. Its translation: CASSLGAGESYNEQFF. The full variable domain, its missing parts supplied by reference TRBV7-7 and TRBJ2-1, is GAGVSQSPRYKVTKRGQDVTLRCDPISSHATLYWYQQALGQGPEFLTYFNYEAQPDKSGLPSDRFSAERPEGSISTLTIQRTEQRDSAMYRCASSLGAGESYNEQFFGPGTRLTVL.